This T cell receptor beta chain was recorded in a study of T cells in Graves' hyperthyroidism and ophthalmopathy. Study-wide background: Before treatment of any kind, peripheral blood was taken at initial diagnosis.

There were TCR beta CDR3 regions amplified from RNA transcripts. The HTBI primer set served for first-round RT-PCR of the TCR CDR3. TCRdb fed the multiplex PCR reads into MiXCR, producing one record per CDR3 protein. The profile shows some 400,000 distinct CDR3 sequences, approximately 12% of them singletons. This CDR3 has 14 amino acids. Germline-derived CDR1 and CDR2 are MGHRA and YSYEKL. V lost 3 bases, J lost 5 bases, and 14 bases lay in between. Thyroid ultrasound, orbital computed tomography, clinical symptoms, and serum thyroxine and TRAb underpinned diagnoses. The PBMCs were sourced from fresh peripheral blood (about 10 ml). Only a few counts were recorded for this clonotype.

Sequenced: blood. This receptor was identified in a man younger than 40 with Graves' hyperthyroidism that later progressed to Graves' ophthalmopathy. This rearrangement joins TRBV4-1 to TRBJ2-7; the D gene is possibly TRBD2 (6 bases). The CDR3 sequence is CASSHPHGGDEQYF. Written as DNA, the CDR3 is TGCGCCAGCAGCCATCCCCACGGAGGGGACGAGCAGTACTTC.